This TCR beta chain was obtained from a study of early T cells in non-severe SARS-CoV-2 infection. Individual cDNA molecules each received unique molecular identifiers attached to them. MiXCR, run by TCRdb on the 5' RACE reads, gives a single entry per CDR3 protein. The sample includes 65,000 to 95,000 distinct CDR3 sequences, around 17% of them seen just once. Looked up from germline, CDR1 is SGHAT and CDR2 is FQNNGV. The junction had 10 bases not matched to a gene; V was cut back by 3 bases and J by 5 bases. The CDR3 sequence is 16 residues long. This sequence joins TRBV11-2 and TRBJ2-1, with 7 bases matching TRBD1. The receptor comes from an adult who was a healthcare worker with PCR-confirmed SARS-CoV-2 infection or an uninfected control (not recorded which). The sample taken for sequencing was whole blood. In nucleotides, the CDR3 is TGTGCCAGCAGCTTTCAATGGGGGACAGCCAACAATGAGCAGTTCTTC. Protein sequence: CASSFQWGTANNEQFF.